This is a list of T cell receptor beta chains from one sample in a study of blood T cell repertoires in COVID-19. Sequenced by immunoSEQ multiplex PCR; TCRdb stores in-frame clones only, minus some. The sample has some 200,000 clones, 75% to 85% seen once. The sample comprised PBMCs or T cells enriched from blood (not recorded which). Every receptor here comes from a woman between 40 and 55 years old with acute COVID-19. Each CDR3 is given with its conserved first and last residue. Each record gives: D gene, V gene, CDR3 protein. A D gene is named only where the DNA matches it firmly.

>-|TRBV29-1
CSVIQGTGQPQHF
>-|TRBV6-5
CASSTGINSNQPQHF
>-|TRBV6-5
CASRETGTNEKLFF
>TRBD1|TRBV4-2
CASSHPQGAHEQYF
>-|TRBV7-2
CASSFPGLEAFF
>-|TRBV10-3
CAIKRGGDDYGYTF
>-|TRBV6-6
CASSRQGTGRAVQETQYF
>-|TRBV5-4
CASSLEGRAINYGYTF
>-|TRBV3-1/TRBV3-2
CASSQSVTGELFF
>TRBD1|TRBV6-5
CATDRGANYGYTF
>TRBD1|TRBV6-5
CASSYSGTGSSYEQYF
>TRBD1|TRBV29-1
CSVKPGDSFYGYTF
>-|TRBV3-1/TRBV3-2
CASSQVGGLYYGYTF
>-|TRBV6-4
CASSEGSIKTNSPLHF
>-|TRBV10-1
CASGLQGPAFF
>TRBD1|TRBV10-3
CATAPGQGVTGELFF
>-|TRBV3-1/TRBV3-2
CASSQDRLSSGNTIYF
>-|TRBV6-5
CASSYSNGEAYEQYF
>-|TRBV29-1
CSVVDPLHRVTQRGYTF
>-|TRBV24-1
CATSDFTGNTDEQFF
>TRBD2|TRBV15
CATSSRGSGGSYNEQFF
>-|TRBV6-5
CASSNTQPQHF
>TRBD1|TRBV5-1
CASSLAGTGPNEQFF
>TRBD1|TRBV19
CASSNRGENAEAFF
>-|TRBV19
CASSQTATNEKLFF
>-|TRBV28
CAPIKQGRNSPLHF
>TRBD2|TRBV18
CASSYGTSGAEDTQYF
>-|TRBV28
CASSFSGDNQPQHF
>-|TRBV9
CASSLGGGREKLFF
>-|TRBV10-3
CASGSYDAGANVLTF
>-|TRBV2
CATKVDSSSYNEQFF
>TRBD1|TRBV7-3
CASSPSRDRVTGELFF
>-|TRBV14
CASSQDLSPTDTQYF
>TRBD1|TRBV7-3
CASSAYRGHTDTQYF
>-|TRBV4-3
CASSQGRGPHSGKLFF
>-|TRBV18
CASSEEASYEQYF
>TRBD1|TRBV5-4
CASSEDRGFYNEQFF
>TRBD1|TRBV4-3
CASSHGRQGADTQYF
>TRBD1|TRBV29-1
CSVETGANYGYTF
>-|TRBV28
CASSSRGRAFF
>-|TRBV29-1
CSAGQNYGYTF
>-|TRBV28
CASRFPPSGNEQFF
>TRBD1|TRBV19
CASRRTGGRSGANVLTF
>-|TRBV7-2
CASSLASGTNEKLFF
>-|TRBV4-2
CASSQDPLRGNEKLFF
>-|TRBV3-1/TRBV3-2
CASSPRAGDGNTIYF
>-|TRBV19
CASSIRDKGTDTQYF
>TRBD1|TRBV25-1
CASTDRGEEKLFF
>-|TRBV20-1
CSASYRGTSGYTF
>-|TRBV7-8
CASSLTGNSPLHF
>-|TRBV7-6
CASSPKGARAIEAFF
>TRBD2|TRBV6-2/TRBV6-3
CASSYRAGTSGGAPYVEQYF
>TRBD1|TRBV25-1
CASSRGQAYEQYF
>-|TRBV14
CASSQDGEGVRGYTF
>TRBD2|TRBV5-1
CASSSGLEYYNEQFF
>-|TRBV10-1
CASSSARLSTDTQYF
>TRBD1|TRBV11-3
CASSSGTGVQFF
>-|TRBV30
CAWSGGLIKLWGYTF
>TRBD1|TRBV27
CASRGQGGVSNQPQHF